This entry concerns a single T cell receptor beta chain. Its recognized antigen is unknown. It has no much larger one-base neighbor in the sample; base qualities were not kept. Reading from cysteine to phenylalanine, the CDR3 counts 15 amino acids. Just the 45-base CDR3 DNA is kept, in frame starting at base 1. V loses 0 bases of germline sequence and J loses 6 bases, and the interval between the two ends is 12 bases. The germline V gene supplies CDR1 LGHNA and CDR2 YSLEER. The CDR3 regions of human TCRbeta chains were subjected to immunosequencing. In the paper's pipeline: Repertoire TCRs were checked for matches against a reference library of SARS-CoV-2-specific TCRs that had been generated using the MIRA antigen-specificity platform. Breadth was defined as the fraction of unique TCRs that were SARS-CoV-2-associated, and depth was defined as the fraction of total T cells that were SARS-CoV-2-associated. Using the MIRA data, each spike-specific TCR was assigned both to the spike region to which the TCR was reactive and to a CD4 or CD8 class. Log10-transformed breadth and depth values were compared by one-way ANOVA with Sidak's multiple comparisons tests. Not all clones reach the TCRdb copy of this immuneACCESS table, which keeps in-frame sequences only. Checked studies attribute under half of the gap to unresolved V genes and leave the rest unexplained. V and J calls and clone size are those listed in that table; D and trimming were worked out from the DNA. The sample table contains 250,000 to 300,000 clones; only one count was recorded for 85% to 95% of them. The ten largest clonotypes hold approximately 0.52% of the sample.

This sample was taken from a study of T cell responses to AZD1222 COVID-19 vaccine (dated by TCRdb to 2020 to 2023). Context from the whole study: TCR sequencing was performed for some 250 trial participants, of whom some 200 were given two doses of AZD1222 and 26 were given two doses of MenACWY control vaccine. Enrollment into the trials was organized by age into subgroups of 18-55, 56-69 and 70-plus years, and those subgroups contained roughly 160, 29 and 62 TCR-sequenced participants, respectively.

The time point label on this specimen signifies: about 28 days (+/-7) after the second vaccine dose. AZD1222 recipients whose second dose came at about 4 weeks and those whose second dose came at about 12 weeks were combined into one group, since spike-specific TCR depth and breadth did not differ between the two schedules. Samples from vaccinated people were obtained from the UK trials COV001 and COV002, which included a single-blind randomized controlled phase 2/3 trial of AZD1222 (ChAdOx1 nCoV-19) in healthy adults. For TCRbeta chain sequencing, PBMC samples from trial participants were taken at day 0 and at day 28 after the second dose. The full study reports these points: Only six or seven AZD1222 recipients were SARS-CoV-2 seropositive at baseline, limiting conclusions about previously exposed vaccinees. Spike-specific TCR breadth and depth rose significantly after two AZD1222 doses compared with day 0 and with MenACWY recipients. Reportedly, close to half of the unique spike-specific TCRs recognized epitopes lying outside the regions that are mutated in the B.1.351 and B.1.1.7 variants. Because no samples from the day 14 peak response were available, repertoires could be characterized only after the peak T cell response. Participants were mostly white British, with more females than males. The authors suggested clonal diversity may have been underestimated. The whole spike protein was spanned by vaccine-associated CD4 TCRs, and dominant responses were seen in regions 160-218 and 743-854. In the small 56-69-year group, the increase in depth fell short of significance, most likely because of low power.

The TCR originated in an adult who received the AZD1222 COVID-19 vaccine. Recombination connected TRBV4-3 to TRBJ1-5; TRBD1 is perhaps the D gene, given 5 matching bases. The sample consisted of peripheral blood, taken 28 days after the second AZD1222 dose. In nucleotide form, the sequence is TGCGCCAGCAGCCAAGAGAGGGGCGCGGGTCAGCCCCAGCATTTT. It specifies CASSQERGAGQPQHF.